This TCR beta chain was found in a study of OX40 agonist ivuxolimab in advanced cancers. Study details: Patients in the trial were receiving intravenous ivuxolimab every 2 weeks, at doses of 0.01 to 10 mg/kg.

Germline lookup yields CDR1 LNHDA and CDR2 SQIVND (reference sequence). This CDR3 has 13 amino acids. With 6 bases clipped from V and 5 bases from J, the junction kept 6 bases outside the gene matches. Sequencing used immunoSEQ multiplex PCR; TCRdb keeps in-frame clones, though not all of them. This sample carries 80,000 to 130,000 clones, 90% of them seen once, and the ten largest clones take 0.31%. This sequence joins TRBV19 and TRBJ1-2, with TRBD1 matching over 7 bases. This receptor was identified in an adult with an advanced solid tumor such as melanoma, head and neck, liver or kidney cancer. This sample comprised CD4+ or CD8+ T cells sorted from blood, obtained in a trial of the OX40 agonist ivuxolimab. CDR3 nucleotide sequence: TGTGCCAGTAGATCCCAGGGGGAGTATGGCTACACCTTC. Its translation is CASRSQGEYGYTF. Supplemented by reference TRBV19 and TRBJ1-2, the full variable domain reads DGGITQSPKYLFRKEGQNVTLSCEQNLNHDAMYWYRQDPGQGLRLIYYSQIVNDFQKGDIAEGYSVSREKKESFPLTVTSAQKNPTAFYLCASRSQGEYGYTFGSGTRLTVV.